Presented here are 2 T cell receptor beta chains from one specimen sequenced in a study of T-cell memory formation after mild COVID-19. TCRdb itself ran the 5' RACE reads through MiXCR, one entry per CDR3 protein. The sample shows approximately 150,000 distinct CDR3 sequences, around 13% of them seen only once. Sequencing was carried out using PBMCs or a T cell subset sorted from them (not recorded which). These TCRs come from an adult woman who had mild COVID-19 (a few samples of this study predate the infection). Cell type and time point are not known.

CDR3 sequence (DNA): TGTGCCAGCAGCGGACAGGGATGGGCTGAAGCTTTCTTT. Encoded protein: CASSGQGWAEAFF. This chain uses TRBV5-6 with TRBJ1-1, with TRBD1 identical over 8 bases. Germline trimming cut 4 bases from V and 6 bases from J; bases unmatched to any gene: 5. The germline V gene has CDR1 SGHDT and CDR2 YYEEEE. CDR3 length equals 13 residues.

This clonotype was seen many times. The V call is TRBV24-1, the J call TRBJ2-1; tentative D call: TRBD2 (6 bases). Germline lookup yields CDR1 KGHDR and CDR2 SFDVKD. CDR3 length: 13 residues. V lost 1 base, J lost 6 bases, and 6 bases lay in between. The CDR3 loop is CATSDFGSNEQFF. In DNA form, the CDR3 reads TGTGCCACCAGTGATTTCGGGAGCAATGAGCAGTTCTTC.